The 27 T cell receptor beta chains below were found in one sample sequenced in a study of identical twins. TCRdb independently ran MiXCR on the 5' RACE reads; one entry per CDR3 protein. The repertoire holds roughly 250,000 distinct CDR3 sequences, with 7.5% as singletons. A further study also used this sample, focusing on yellow fever vaccine responses in identical twins.

The sequenced sample consisted of CD8+ T cells sorted from blood. These receptors originate from a woman aged 18 to 35 in good health.

This sequence joins TRBV5-1 and TRBJ2-7, with 14 bases identical to TRBD2. Germline loops: CDR1 SGHRS, CDR2 YFSETQ. V was clipped by 4 bases and J by 4 bases; unmatched bases: 16. CDR3 length: 19 residues. The CDR3 reads CASSSRTSGGTLPNYEQYV. The CDR3 DNA sequence: TGCGCCAGCAGCAGCAGGACTAGCGGGGGGACCCTACCGAATTACGAGCAGTACGTC.

The table lists this clonotype with many counts. The V gene is TRBV20-1, the J gene TRBJ1-1, with 9 bases matching TRBD1. J lost 3 bases, V lost 7 bases, and 3 bases had no gene match. The CDR3 runs 12 residues. The germline CDR1 and CDR2 sequences are DFQATT and SNEGSKA (reference sequence). The CDR3 here is CSVRQGDTEAFF. In nucleotides, the CDR3 is TGCAGTGTCCGACAGGGGGACACTGAAGCTTTCTTT.

The chain couples TRBV12-3 or TRBV12-4 to TRBJ2-1; 15 positions agree with TRBD2. V gave up 6 bases and J gave up 2 bases; unmatched junction bases: 5. The CDR3 contains 17 residues. This CDR3 reads CASRGLAGGPPYNEQFF. For the CDR3, the DNA is TGTGCCAGCAGAGGACTAGCGGGAGGGCCACCCTACAATGAGCAGTTCTTC.

The rearrangement joins TRBV6-5 to TRBJ2-2; weak D call: TRBD2 (5 bases). Between the trimmed V and J ends, which lost 4 bases and 5 bases, there was a span of 14 bases. Germline loops: CDR1 MNHEY, CDR2 SVGAGI. The CDR3 covers 15 residues. CDR3 nucleotide sequence: TGTGCCAGCAGTTTGTCGGCGGGTCTGACCGGGGAGCTGTTTTTT. Translated, it gives CASSLSAGLTGELFF.

This clonotype has a count of ten or more. This chain uses TRBV29-1 with TRBJ2-7, with D perhaps TRBD2 (8 bases). In germline, CDR1 is SQVTM, CDR2 ANQGSEA. Trimming pared 4 bases from V and 8 bases from J, leaving 21 bases between. The CDR3 is made up of 14 amino acids. The DNA for the CDR3 is TGCAGCGTTGCCCGGGAGGGGGCGAAGAGTAAGCAGTACTTC. Amino acids: CSVAREGAKSKQYF.

This clonotype occurred a few times. The chain has TRBV27 and TRBJ2-7; D not resolved. Germline lookup yields CDR1 MNHEY and CDR2 SMNVEV (reference sequence). CDR3 length: 13 residues. Trimming stripped 3 bases from V and 5 bases from J, with 11 bases between. This chain's CDR3 is CASSLYFRHEQYF. CDR3 DNA sequence: TGTGCCAGCAGTTTGTACTTCAGGCACGAGCAGTACTTC.

This clonotype occurred a few times. The gene calls are TRBV28 and TRBJ2-7; the D gene is possibly TRBD1 (6 bases). Germline V CDR1 and CDR2: MDHEN, SYDVKM. With 5 bases removed from V and 3 bases from J, the gap between germline ends came to 17 bases. The CDR3 loop spans 15 amino acids. CDR3: CASSIYQGSVYEQYF. Written as DNA, the CDR3 is TGTGCCAGCAGTATCTATCAGGGGTCTGTCTACGAGCAGTACTTC.

This clonotype occurred many times. J is TRBJ2-5 and V is TRBV12-3 or TRBV12-4, with TRBD2 identical over 13 bases. The CDR3 contains 17 residues. The V and J ends lost 5 bases and 3 bases, in that order; junction bases with no gene match: 9. Written as DNA, the CDR3 is TGTGCCAGCAGTCCTCTCGGGACTAGCGGGACTGAAGAGACCCAGTACTTC. This codes for CASSPLGTSGTEETQYF.

This clonotype was seen at least ten times. The gene calls are TRBV7-9 and TRBJ1-6; 9 bases line up with TRBD1. There are 14 residues in the CDR3. The germline V gene has CDR1 SEHNR and CDR2 FQNEAQ (reference sequence). Germline trimming cut 6 bases from V and 11 bases from J; bases unmatched to any gene: 8. Here the CDR3 reads CASSGGQGSTPLHF. The DNA for the CDR3 is TGTGCCAGCAGTGGGGGACAGGGAAGTACACCCCTCCACTTT.

The J gene is TRBJ2-7, the V gene TRBV7-6; perhaps TRBD1 as D (7 bases). Trimming took off 3 bases at V and 4 bases at J, with 25 bases between the two ends. The length of the CDR3 is 18 residues. Germline lookup yields CDR1 SGHVS and CDR2 FNYEAQ. In DNA form, the CDR3 reads TGTGCCAGCAGCTTCCAAGCAGGGCCGGACAGGAGGGGTTACGAGCAGTACTTC. It is translated as CASSFQAGPDRRGYEQYF.

This clonotype was detected only a few times. This chain links TRBV7-9 with TRBJ2-3; D remains ambiguous. V lost 4 bases, J lost 7 bases, and 3 bases lay in between. This CDR3 comprises 10 residues. CDR1 is SEHNR and CDR2 is FQNEAQ in the germline V gene (reference sequence). CDR3 DNA: TGTGCCAGCAGCTCTAATACGCAGTATTTT. The encoded protein is CASSSNTQYF.

This clonotype was observed at least ten times. The chain has TRBV28 and TRBJ2-7; 13 nucleotides align to TRBD2. This CDR3 has 19 amino acids. V lost 3 bases, J lost 1 base, and 12 bases stayed unmatched. Germline V CDR1 and CDR2: MDHEN, SYDVKM. The CDR3 DNA reads as TGTGCCAGCAGTTTTGCTACACTTGGGACTAGCGGGGAGTCCTACGAGCAGTACTTC. This sequence encodes CASSFATLGTSGESYEQYF.

This clonotype was seen many times. This chain joins TRBV29-1 and TRBJ2-7; D is tentatively TRBD1 or TRBD2 (5 bases each). Germline V CDR1 and CDR2: SQVTM, ANQGSEA. This CDR3 contains 13 residues. The V and J ends lost 4 bases and 0 bases respectively, with 10 bases between them. The CDR3 bases are TGCAGCGTTGGGGGGTATGACTCCTACGAGCAGTACTTC. Translation: CSVGGYDSYEQYF.

This clonotype was detected a few times. This rearrangement joins TRBV27 to TRBJ2-3; 8 positions match TRBD1. With V trimmed by 1 base and J by 4 bases, 7 bases remained unmatched. Looked up from germline, CDR1 is MNHEY and CDR2 is SMNVEV (reference sequence). This CDR3 contains 16 residues. The CDR3 is CASSLYPGQVSDTQYF. The DNA for the CDR3 is TGTGCCAGCAGTTTATATCCGGGACAGGTATCAGATACGCAGTATTTT.

Only a few counts were recorded for this clonotype. The gene calls are TRBV7-8 and TRBJ1-3; D unresolved. This CDR3 contains 16 residues. Germline V gene sequence: CDR1 SGHVS, CDR2 FQNEAQ. Between the trimmed V and J ends, which lost 6 bases and 0 bases, there was a span of 15 bases. The CDR3 coding sequence is TGTGCCAGCAGGGCCGGGTGGGGTAGCTCTGGAAACACCATATATTTT. Protein product: CASRAGWGSSGNTIYF.

The chain carries TRBV7-8 and TRBJ2-7; maybe TRBD1 (5 bases). The germline V gene encodes CDR1 SGHVS and CDR2 FQNEAQ. V lost 2 bases and J lost 1, with 9 bases in between. The CDR3 sequence is 14 residues long. The CDR3 region has the DNA TGTGCCAGCAGCTTAATGACAGCTTCCTACGAGCAGTACTTC. This gives the protein CASSLMTASYEQYF.

This clonotype occurred many times. The CDR3 region is CSVEVGGLADASTDTQYF. In DNA form, the CDR3 reads TGCAGCGTTGAAGTAGGGGGACTAGCGGATGCTAGCACAGATACGCAGTATTTT. V usage is TRBV29-1 and J usage is TRBJ2-3; 11 nucleotides match TRBD2. The trim removed 1 base at V and 0 bases at J, leaving 9 bases unmatched. CDR1 SQVTM and CDR2 ANQGSEA come from the germline V gene. This CDR3 spans 18 amino acids.

The chain links TRBV6-1 to TRBJ2-7; D unclear. The CDR3 consists of 16 residues. V lost 2 bases, J lost 1 base, and 15 bases lay in between. Germline V lookup: CDR1 MNHNS, CDR2 SASEGT. Here the CDR3 reads CASSEWGFFGSYEQYV. The DNA for the CDR3 is TGTGCCAGCAGTGAATGGGGTTTTTTTGGGTCCTACGAGCAGTACGTC.

The sample holds a few counts of this clonotype. The chain employs TRBV7-9 and TRBJ2-3; tentatively, D is TRBD1 or TRBD2 (5 bases each). Looked up from germline, CDR1 is SEHNR and CDR2 is FQNEAQ (reference sequence). The CDR3 consists of 15 residues. Between the trimmed V and J ends, which lost 5 bases and 0 bases, there was a span of 12 bases. This CDR3 is CASSPSRDSTDTQYF. CDR3 DNA sequence: TGTGCCAGCAGCCCAAGCAGGGACAGCACAGATACGCAGTATTTT.

The J gene is TRBJ2-1, the V gene TRBV7-9; D gene uncertain. CDR1 is SEHNR, CDR2 FQNEAQ, per germline (reference sequence). There are 17 residues in the CDR3. Trimming took off 1 base at V and 6 bases at J, with 19 bases between the two ends. CDR3 residues: CASSLVGRPDKSNEQFF. The CDR3 DNA sequence: TGTGCCAGCAGCTTAGTAGGTAGACCCGACAAATCCAATGAGCAGTTCTTC.

The CDR3 DNA reads TGCAGTGCCGCCACCGGGACAGGGTACGAGCAGTACGTC. It translates to CSAATGTGYEQYV. V usage is TRBV20-1 and J usage is TRBJ2-7; 9 bases fit TRBD1. Germline trimming cut 6 bases from V and 4 bases from J; bases unmatched to any gene: 7. Per the germline V gene, CDR1 is DFQATT and CDR2 is SNEGSKA (reference sequence). This CDR3 is built from 13 residues.

This clonotype appeared many times. This sequence joins TRBV7-8 and TRBJ2-1; TRBD2 agrees at 7 bases. Per germline, CDR1 SGHVS and CDR2 FQNEAQ. The CDR3 length is 17 residues. J gave up 4 bases and V 2 bases, and 11 bases lay outside the gene matches. CDR3 sequence (DNA): TGTGCCAGCAGCTTAAAGCGGGGTCAGGCATTTTACAATGAGCAGTTCTTC. Translating it yields CASSLKRGQAFYNEQFF.

This clonotype was counted between two and nine times. The rearrangement links TRBV9 to TRBJ1-1, with D possibly TRBD1 on 6 matching bases. Trimming removed 3 bases at V and 6 bases at J, with 12 bases between. Per germline, CDR1 SGDLS and CDR2 YYNGEE. CDR3 length: 13 amino acids. The CDR3 here is CASSAPNRAEAFF. CDR3 sequence (DNA): TGTGCCAGCAGCGCTCCTAACAGGGCTGAAGCTTTCTTT.

This clonotype has a count of ten or more. The chain combines TRBV2 with TRBJ2-1; D not resolved. The CDR3 runs to 14 residues. Germline values: CDR1 SNHLY, CDR2 FYNNEI. V was trimmed by 3 bases and J by 9 bases, leaving 15 bases between them. The CDR3 loop is CASSDGFALGEQFF. The CDR3, as DNA: TGTGCCAGCAGTGATGGTTTTGCCCTAGGTGAGCAGTTCTTC.

This clonotype has more than one count but fewer than ten. The CDR3 spells CASSLEIGAGVNEQFF. In nucleotides, the CDR3 is TGTGCCAGCAGCTTAGAGATCGGGGCGGGGGTCAATGAGCAGTTCTTC. The rearrangement joins TRBV7-6 to TRBJ2-1; 7 bases align to TRBD2. Germline V gene lookup returns CDR1 SGHVS and CDR2 FNYEAQ. This CDR3 contains 16 residues. V was pared by 1 base and J by 6 bases, with 9 bases of the junction left unmatched. The variable domain in full, completed from reference TRBV7-6 and TRBJ2-1, reads GAGVSQSPRYKVTKRGQDVALRCDPISGHVSLYWYRQALGQGPEFLTYFNYEAQQDKSGLPNDRFSAERPEGSISTLTIQRTEQRDSAMYRCASSLEIGAGVNEQFFGPGTRLTVL.

This clonotype was recorded many times. Here the CDR3 DNA reads TGCGCCAGCAGCTCCTCCTTTTCCGCGGACATAACCTACGAGCAGTACTTC. Translating gives CASSSSFSADITYEQYF. The J gene is TRBJ2-7, the V gene TRBV5-1; TRBD1 is a possible D gene (5 bases). The CDR3 contains 17 residues. V was trimmed by 3 bases and J by 2 bases, leaving 21 bases between them. Germline assignment: CDR1 SGHRS and CDR2 YFSETQ.

The rearrangement links TRBV6-5 to TRBJ2-1, with 8 bases lining up with TRBD2. V gave up 8 bases and J gave up 6 bases; unmatched junction bases: 9. The CDR3 is 14 residues long. The germline V gene has CDR1 MNHEY and CDR2 SVGAGI. The CDR3 DNA reads as TGTGCCAGCGGTTCCTCTAGCGGGTTCAATGAGCAGTTCTTC. Translated: CASGSSSGFNEQFF.